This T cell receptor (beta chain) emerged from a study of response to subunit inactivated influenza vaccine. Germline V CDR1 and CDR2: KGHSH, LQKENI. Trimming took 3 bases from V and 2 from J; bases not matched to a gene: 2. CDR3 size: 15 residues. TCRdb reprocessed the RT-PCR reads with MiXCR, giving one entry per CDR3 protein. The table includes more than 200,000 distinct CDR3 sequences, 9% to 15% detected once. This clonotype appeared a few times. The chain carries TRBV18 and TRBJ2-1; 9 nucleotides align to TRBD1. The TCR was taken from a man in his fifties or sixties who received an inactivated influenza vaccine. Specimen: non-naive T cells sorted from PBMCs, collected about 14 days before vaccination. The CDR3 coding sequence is TGTGCCAGCTCACCCCGGGACAGGGCCTACAATGAGCAGTTCTTC. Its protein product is CASSPRDRAYNEQFF.